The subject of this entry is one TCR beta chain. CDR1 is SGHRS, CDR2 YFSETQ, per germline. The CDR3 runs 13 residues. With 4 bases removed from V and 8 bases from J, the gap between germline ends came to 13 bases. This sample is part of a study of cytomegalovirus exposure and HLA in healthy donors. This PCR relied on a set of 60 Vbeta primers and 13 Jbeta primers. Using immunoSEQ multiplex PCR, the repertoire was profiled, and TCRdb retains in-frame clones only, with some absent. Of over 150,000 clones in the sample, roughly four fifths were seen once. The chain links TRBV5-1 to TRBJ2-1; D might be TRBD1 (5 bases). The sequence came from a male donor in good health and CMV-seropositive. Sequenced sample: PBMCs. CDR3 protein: CASSTGREDEQFF. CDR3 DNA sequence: TGCGCCAGCAGCACCGGCAGGGAAGATGAGCAGTTCTTC. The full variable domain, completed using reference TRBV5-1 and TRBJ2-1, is KAGVTQTPRYLIKTRGQQVTLSCSPISGHRSVSWYQQTPGQGLQFLFEYFSETQRNKGNFPGRFSGRQFSNSRSEMNVSTLELGDSALYLCASSTGREDEQFFGPGTRLTVL.